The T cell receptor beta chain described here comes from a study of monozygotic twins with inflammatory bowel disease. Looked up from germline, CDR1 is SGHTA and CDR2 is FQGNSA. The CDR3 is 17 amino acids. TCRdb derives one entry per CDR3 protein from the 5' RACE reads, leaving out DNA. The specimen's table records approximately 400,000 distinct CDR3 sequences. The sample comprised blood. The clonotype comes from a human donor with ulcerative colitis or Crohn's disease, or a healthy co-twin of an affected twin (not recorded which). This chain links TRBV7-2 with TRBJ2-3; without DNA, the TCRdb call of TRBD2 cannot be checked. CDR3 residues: CASSLVASGGSTDTQYF.